This T cell receptor beta chain was found in a study of blood T cell repertoires in COVID-19. The method was immunoSEQ multiplex PCR; TCRdb's version includes in-frame clones alone and lacks a portion of them. The sample shows 100,000 to 150,000 clones, 75% to 85% of them seen only once. The ends were cut back, 0 bases at V and 8 bases at J, with 16 bases in the middle. Germline-derived CDR1 and CDR2 are LGHNT and FRNRAP. The CDR3 spans 16 residues. The sequencing input was peripheral blood. This chain joins TRBV12-5 and TRBJ1-4; TRBD1 might be the D (6 bases). This TCR was sampled from a human donor in a cohort sampled during active COVID-19. The CDR3: CASGLVPAGAREKLFF. CDR3 in DNA: TGTGCTAGTGGTTTGGTACCCGCGGGGGCTAGAGAAAAACTGTTTTTT.